This TCR beta chain comes out of a study of blood T cells in healthy people across ages. The CDR3 runs 15 residues. Germline assignment: CDR1 MDHEN and CDR2 SYDVKM. V lost 3 bases and J lost 6, with 17 bases in between. It was with a sample-barcoded 5' primer and a J-beta primer mix that a second PCR of roughly 6 to 11 cycles was run. In TCRdb, the 5' RACE reads were re-called with MiXCR into one record per CDR3 protein. The sample shows about 1,800,000 distinct CDR3 sequences, 28% of them seen only once. About this clonotype itself: The target antigen is unknown.

The study, taken as a whole, reports: Using unsorted PBMCs precluded a conclusive naive versus antigen-experienced comparison.

Healthy Russian Caucasian donors spanned ages about 6 to 100 years. Each donor had 8.5 to 10 milliliters of peripheral blood drawn. The chain couples TRBV28 to TRBJ1-1, with a weak D call TRBD1 (6 bases). Sequencing input: blood. This receptor was obtained from a woman in her twenties or thirties in good health. The CDR3 region has the DNA TGTGCCAGCAGTTTCCGAACCGGACAGTGGGCTGAAGCTTTCTTT. Its translation: CASSFRTGQWAEAFF. The whole variable domain, remainder taken from reference TRBV28 and TRBJ1-1, is DVKVTQSSRYLVKRTGEKVFLECVQDMDHENMFWYRQDPGLGLRLIYFSYDVKMKEKGDIPEGYSVSREKKERFSLILESASTNQTSMYLCASSFRTGQWAEAFFGQGTRLTVV.